This TCR beta chain was sequenced in a study of T cell responses to AZD1222 COVID-19 vaccine. General observations from the study: Baseline serology detected seropositivity in only five to seven AZD1222 recipients.

Assay used: immunoSEQ multiplex PCR; TCRdb lists only in-frame clones, some missing. The table has roughly 99,000 clones, 80% to 95% seen once. In the case of this clone: Its antigen is as yet unknown.

The CDR3 length is 15 residues. V was trimmed by 2 bases and J by 2 bases, leaving 13 bases between them. Germline V gene sequence: CDR1 MDHEN, CDR2 SYDVKM. The material was peripheral blood, obtained 28 days after the second AZD1222 dose. The genes are TRBV28 and TRBJ2-7; D is unclear. The clonotype was recovered from an adult who received the AZD1222 COVID-19 vaccine. CDR3 sequence (DNA): TGTGCCAGCAGTTTAGCGGCGGCCCCTACCTACGAGCAGTACTTC. As protein: CASSLAAAPTYEQYF.